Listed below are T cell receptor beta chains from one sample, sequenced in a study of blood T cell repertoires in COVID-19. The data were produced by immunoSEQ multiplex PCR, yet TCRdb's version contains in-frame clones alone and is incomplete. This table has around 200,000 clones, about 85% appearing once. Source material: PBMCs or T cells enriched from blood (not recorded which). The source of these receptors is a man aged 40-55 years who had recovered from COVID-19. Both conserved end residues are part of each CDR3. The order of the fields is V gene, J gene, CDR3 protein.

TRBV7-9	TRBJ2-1	CASSSVQGSSYNEQFF
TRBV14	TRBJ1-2	CASSQAQQNGYTF
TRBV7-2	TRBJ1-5	CASSLAVTGIGNQPQHF
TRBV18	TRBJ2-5	CASSPRRDGRATQYF
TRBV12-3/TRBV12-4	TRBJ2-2	CASSFRAGELFF
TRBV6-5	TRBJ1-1	CASSTLDITNTEAFF
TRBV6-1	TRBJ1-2	CASSEGQESSYTF
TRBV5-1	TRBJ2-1	CASSLGLGKNEQFF
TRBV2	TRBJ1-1	CACRTGMSTEAFF
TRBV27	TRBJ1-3	CASSAGLSSGNTIYF
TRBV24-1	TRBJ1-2	CATSDDRGLGYTF
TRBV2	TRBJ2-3	CASRLGPFTDTQYF
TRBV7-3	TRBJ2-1	CASSPSGRASNEQFF
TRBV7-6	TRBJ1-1	CASSYGGGGTEAFF
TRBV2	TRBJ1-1	CASSDGAGGTEAFF
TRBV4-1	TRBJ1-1	CASSRTRGDTEAFF
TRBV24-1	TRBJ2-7	CATSDPAGTGNEQYF
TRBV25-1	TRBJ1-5	CASSETGWDQPQHF
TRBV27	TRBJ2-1	CASSRAGTWTYNEQFF
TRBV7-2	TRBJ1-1	CASSLTGAMNTEAFF
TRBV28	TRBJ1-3	CASSIRGGVGNTIYF
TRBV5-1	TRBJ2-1	CASSLAVLAGSVGEQFF
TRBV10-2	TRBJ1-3	CASRGRGGSFSGNTIYF
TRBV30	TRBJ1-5	CACSQGNNQPQHF
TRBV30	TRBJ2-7	CAWRLAGGPQQYF
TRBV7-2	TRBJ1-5	CASSKTGTGLSNQPQHF
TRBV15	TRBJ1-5	CATSKGQGSNQPQHF
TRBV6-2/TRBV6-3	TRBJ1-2	CASSYVPTENYGYTF
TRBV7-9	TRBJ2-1	CASSLEWGVDNEQFF
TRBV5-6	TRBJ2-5	CASSWGPLAGDRETQYF
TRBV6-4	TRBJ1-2	CASSVTANYGYTF
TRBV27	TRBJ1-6	CASRLIRGSPLHF
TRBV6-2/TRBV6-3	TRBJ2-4	CASSYKILAGRAKNIQYF
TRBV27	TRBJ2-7	CASSLSVWGGEQYF
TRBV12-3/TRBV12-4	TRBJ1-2	CASTPLNYGYTF
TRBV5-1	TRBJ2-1	CASRGSGRYNEQFF
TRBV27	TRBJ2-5	CASRGGGEETQYF
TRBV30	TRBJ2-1	CAWLQWEEAEQFF
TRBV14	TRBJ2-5	CASSQRQPLQETQYF
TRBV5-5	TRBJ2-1	CASSLAQGFFNEQFF
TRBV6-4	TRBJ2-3	CASSDGQATDTQYF
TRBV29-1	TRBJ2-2	CSVVDRPNTGELFF
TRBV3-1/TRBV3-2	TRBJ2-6	CASSQEESGGGANVLTF
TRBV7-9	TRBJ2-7	CASSQGLSEQYF
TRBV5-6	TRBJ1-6	CASSLAGTGYSPLHF
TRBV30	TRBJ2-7	CARRRGLEQYF
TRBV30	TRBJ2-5	CAWGRGLAGEGETQYF
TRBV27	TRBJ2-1	CASRWLAGDSGEFF
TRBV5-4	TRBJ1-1	CASSLGGGGRGNTEAFF
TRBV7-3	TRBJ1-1	CASSSQGATEAFF